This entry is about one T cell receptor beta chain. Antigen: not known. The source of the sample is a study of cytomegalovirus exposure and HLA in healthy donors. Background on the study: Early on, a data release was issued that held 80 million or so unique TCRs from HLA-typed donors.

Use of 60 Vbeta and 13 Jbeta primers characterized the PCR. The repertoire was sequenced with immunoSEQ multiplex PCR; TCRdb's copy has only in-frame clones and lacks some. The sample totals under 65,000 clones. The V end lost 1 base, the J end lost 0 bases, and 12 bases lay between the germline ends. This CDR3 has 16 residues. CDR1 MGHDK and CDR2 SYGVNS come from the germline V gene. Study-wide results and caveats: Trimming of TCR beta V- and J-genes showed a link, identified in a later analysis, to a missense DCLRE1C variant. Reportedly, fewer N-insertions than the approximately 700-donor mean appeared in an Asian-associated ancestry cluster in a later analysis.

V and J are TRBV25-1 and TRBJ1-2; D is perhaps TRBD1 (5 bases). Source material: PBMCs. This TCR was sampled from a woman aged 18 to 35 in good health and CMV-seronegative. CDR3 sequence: CASSESVGGANYGYTF. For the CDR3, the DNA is TGTGCCAGCAGTGAATCTGTCGGGGGAGCTAACTATGGCTACACCTTC.